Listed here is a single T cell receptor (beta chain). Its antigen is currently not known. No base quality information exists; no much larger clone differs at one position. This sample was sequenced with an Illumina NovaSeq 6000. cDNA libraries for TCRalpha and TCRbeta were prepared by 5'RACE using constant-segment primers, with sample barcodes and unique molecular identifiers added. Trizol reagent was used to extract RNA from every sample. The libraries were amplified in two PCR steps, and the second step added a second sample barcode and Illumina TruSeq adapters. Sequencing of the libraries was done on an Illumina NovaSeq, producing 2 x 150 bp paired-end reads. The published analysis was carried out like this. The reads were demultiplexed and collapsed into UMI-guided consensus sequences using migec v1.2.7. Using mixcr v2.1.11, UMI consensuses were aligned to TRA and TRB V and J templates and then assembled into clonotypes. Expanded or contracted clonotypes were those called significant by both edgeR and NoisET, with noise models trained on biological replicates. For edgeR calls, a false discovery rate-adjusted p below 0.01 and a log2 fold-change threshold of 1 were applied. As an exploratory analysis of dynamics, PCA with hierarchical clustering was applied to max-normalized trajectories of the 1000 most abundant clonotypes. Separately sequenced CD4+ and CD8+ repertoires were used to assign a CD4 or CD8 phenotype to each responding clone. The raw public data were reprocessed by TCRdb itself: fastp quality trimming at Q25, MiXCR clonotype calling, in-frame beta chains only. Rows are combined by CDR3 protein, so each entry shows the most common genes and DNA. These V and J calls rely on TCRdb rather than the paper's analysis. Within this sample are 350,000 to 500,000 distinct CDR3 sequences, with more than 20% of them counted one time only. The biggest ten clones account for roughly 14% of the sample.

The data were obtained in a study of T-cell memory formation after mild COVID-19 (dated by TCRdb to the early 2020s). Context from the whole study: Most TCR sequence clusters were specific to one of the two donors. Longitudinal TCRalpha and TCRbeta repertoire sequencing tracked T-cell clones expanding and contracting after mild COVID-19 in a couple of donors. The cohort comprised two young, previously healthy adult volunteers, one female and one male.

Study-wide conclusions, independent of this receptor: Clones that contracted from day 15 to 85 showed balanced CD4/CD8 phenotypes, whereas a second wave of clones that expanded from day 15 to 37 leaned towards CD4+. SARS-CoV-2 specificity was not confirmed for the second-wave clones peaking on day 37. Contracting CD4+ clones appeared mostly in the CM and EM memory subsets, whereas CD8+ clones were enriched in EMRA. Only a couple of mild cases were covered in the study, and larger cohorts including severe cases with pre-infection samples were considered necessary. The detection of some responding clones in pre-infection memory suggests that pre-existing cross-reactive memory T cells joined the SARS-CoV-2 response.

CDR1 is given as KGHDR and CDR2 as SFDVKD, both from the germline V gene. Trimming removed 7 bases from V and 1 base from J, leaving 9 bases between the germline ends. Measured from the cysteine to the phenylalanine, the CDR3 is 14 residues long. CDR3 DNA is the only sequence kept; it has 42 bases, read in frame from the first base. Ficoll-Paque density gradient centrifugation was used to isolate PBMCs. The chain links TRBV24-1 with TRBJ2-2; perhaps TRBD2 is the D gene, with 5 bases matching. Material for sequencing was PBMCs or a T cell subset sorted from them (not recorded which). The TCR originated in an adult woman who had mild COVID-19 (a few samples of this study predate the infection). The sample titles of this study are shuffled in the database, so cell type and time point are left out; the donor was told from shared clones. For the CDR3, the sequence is CATRTGGNTGELFF. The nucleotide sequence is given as TGTGCCACCAGGACCGGAGGGAACACCGGGGAGCTGTTTTTT.